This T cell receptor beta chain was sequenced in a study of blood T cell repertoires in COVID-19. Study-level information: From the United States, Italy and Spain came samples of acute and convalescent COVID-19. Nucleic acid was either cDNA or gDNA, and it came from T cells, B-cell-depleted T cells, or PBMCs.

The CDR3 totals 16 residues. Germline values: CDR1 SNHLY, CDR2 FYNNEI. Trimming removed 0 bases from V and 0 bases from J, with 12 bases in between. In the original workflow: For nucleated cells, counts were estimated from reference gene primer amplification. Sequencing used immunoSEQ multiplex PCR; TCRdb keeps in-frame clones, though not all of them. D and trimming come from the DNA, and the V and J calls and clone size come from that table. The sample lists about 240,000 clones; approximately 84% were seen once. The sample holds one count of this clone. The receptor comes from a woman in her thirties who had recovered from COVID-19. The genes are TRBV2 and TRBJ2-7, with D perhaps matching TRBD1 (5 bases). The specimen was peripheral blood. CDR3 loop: CASSEAVRVLSYEQYF. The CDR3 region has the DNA TGTGCCAGCAGTGAAGCGGTCAGGGTTCTCTCCTACGAGCAGTACTTC.